The source of this TCR beta chain is a study of blood T cell repertoires in COVID-19. Study context: There were acute and convalescent COVID-19 samples, and they came from the United States, Italy and Spain. Sources were T cells, B-cell-depleted T cells, or PBMCs; the material itself was cDNA or gDNA.

The germline V gene has CDR1 ENHRY and CDR2 SYGVKD. Deletions cut 4 bases from V and 5 bases from J, with 17 bases between. The CDR3 extends over 15 amino acids. Original processing notes: Researchers report that nucleated cell counts were estimated from reference gene primer amplification. Clones were sequenced by immunoSEQ multiplex PCR, and TCRdb holds only the in-frame ones, with some missing. V and J calls and clone size are copied from that table; D and trimming were computed from the DNA. Of 100,000 to 150,000 clones listed, about 87% are singletons. The specimen was peripheral blood. J is TRBJ1-1 and V is TRBV10-3; D gene unclear. This TCR was sampled from a woman aged 55 to 70 with acute or convalescent COVID-19. In nucleotides, the CDR3 is TGTGCCATCAGTGCTCCGGGATCTCGGAGGACTGAAGCTTTCTTT. It is translated as CAISAPGSRRTEAFF.